Listed below are T cell receptor beta chains from one sample, sequenced in a study of T cell repertoires in cytomegalovirus infection. Their antigen targets remain unknown. TCRdb re-analysed the reads in MiXCR, keeping a single row per CDR3 protein. The sample consists of 300,000 to 400,000 distinct CDR3 sequences, 25% to 30% of them appearing once. Sample: cultured PBMCs, taken from culture after CMV antigen stimulation. The receptors here all came from a human donor in good health (CMV status not recorded). Some clones in this sample may be carry-over from other donors' samples. Each CDR3 is given with its conserved first and last residue. Fields, in order: J gene, D gene, clone size, V gene, CDR3 DNA, CDR3 protein. D genes are given only for firm matches. Clone size appears in some rows only: once, few, many, or a class for an expanded clone.

>TRBJ1-1|TRBD1|.|TRBV13
TGTGCCAGCAGCTTTGGGACAGGGGTAAGCAACACTGAAGCTTTCTTT
CASSFGTGVSNTEAFF
>TRBJ1-1|TRBD1|.|TRBV5-1
TGCGCCAGCAGCCGTTATCCGGGACAGATGAACACTGAAGCTTTCTTT
CASSRYPGQMNTEAFF
>TRBJ2-1|.|.|TRBV19
TGTGCCAGTAGTATTACTAGCTTGGTTTTATACAATGAGCAGTTCTTC
CASSITSLVLYNEQFF
>TRBJ2-2|TRBD1|.|TRBV2
TGTGCCAGCAGTGAAGACTGGACAGGGGCCGGGGAGCTGTTTTTT
CASSEDWTGAGELFF
>TRBJ1-1|TRBD1|few|TRBV28
TGTGCCAGCAGGCGTTTTGGGGCAGGGGGCTGGATGAACACTGAAGCTTTCTTT
CASRRFGAGGWMNTEAFF
>TRBJ1-1|.|few|TRBV6-1
TGTGCCAGCATGAGGGGGATCACTGAAGCTTTCTTT
CASMRGITEAFF
>TRBJ2-1|TRBD2|few|TRBV12-3/TRBV12-4
TGTGCCAGCACTGACGGGGGGGCCAAATACGAGCAGTTCTTC
CASTDGGAKYEQFF
>TRBJ2-1|TRBD2|few|TRBV2
TGTGCCAGCAGGGTGAGGGGAGGGTACGATGAGCAGTTCTTC
CASRVRGGYDEQFF
>TRBJ2-4|TRBD2|.|TRBV5-1
TGCGCCAGCAGCCCGGGACTAGCATCCGACATTCAGTACTTC
CASSPGLASDIQYF
>TRBJ1-1|.|.|TRBV12-3/TRBV12-4
TGTGCCAGCAGGGGGGGAGGTTTTGAAGCTTTCTTT
CASRGGGFEAFF